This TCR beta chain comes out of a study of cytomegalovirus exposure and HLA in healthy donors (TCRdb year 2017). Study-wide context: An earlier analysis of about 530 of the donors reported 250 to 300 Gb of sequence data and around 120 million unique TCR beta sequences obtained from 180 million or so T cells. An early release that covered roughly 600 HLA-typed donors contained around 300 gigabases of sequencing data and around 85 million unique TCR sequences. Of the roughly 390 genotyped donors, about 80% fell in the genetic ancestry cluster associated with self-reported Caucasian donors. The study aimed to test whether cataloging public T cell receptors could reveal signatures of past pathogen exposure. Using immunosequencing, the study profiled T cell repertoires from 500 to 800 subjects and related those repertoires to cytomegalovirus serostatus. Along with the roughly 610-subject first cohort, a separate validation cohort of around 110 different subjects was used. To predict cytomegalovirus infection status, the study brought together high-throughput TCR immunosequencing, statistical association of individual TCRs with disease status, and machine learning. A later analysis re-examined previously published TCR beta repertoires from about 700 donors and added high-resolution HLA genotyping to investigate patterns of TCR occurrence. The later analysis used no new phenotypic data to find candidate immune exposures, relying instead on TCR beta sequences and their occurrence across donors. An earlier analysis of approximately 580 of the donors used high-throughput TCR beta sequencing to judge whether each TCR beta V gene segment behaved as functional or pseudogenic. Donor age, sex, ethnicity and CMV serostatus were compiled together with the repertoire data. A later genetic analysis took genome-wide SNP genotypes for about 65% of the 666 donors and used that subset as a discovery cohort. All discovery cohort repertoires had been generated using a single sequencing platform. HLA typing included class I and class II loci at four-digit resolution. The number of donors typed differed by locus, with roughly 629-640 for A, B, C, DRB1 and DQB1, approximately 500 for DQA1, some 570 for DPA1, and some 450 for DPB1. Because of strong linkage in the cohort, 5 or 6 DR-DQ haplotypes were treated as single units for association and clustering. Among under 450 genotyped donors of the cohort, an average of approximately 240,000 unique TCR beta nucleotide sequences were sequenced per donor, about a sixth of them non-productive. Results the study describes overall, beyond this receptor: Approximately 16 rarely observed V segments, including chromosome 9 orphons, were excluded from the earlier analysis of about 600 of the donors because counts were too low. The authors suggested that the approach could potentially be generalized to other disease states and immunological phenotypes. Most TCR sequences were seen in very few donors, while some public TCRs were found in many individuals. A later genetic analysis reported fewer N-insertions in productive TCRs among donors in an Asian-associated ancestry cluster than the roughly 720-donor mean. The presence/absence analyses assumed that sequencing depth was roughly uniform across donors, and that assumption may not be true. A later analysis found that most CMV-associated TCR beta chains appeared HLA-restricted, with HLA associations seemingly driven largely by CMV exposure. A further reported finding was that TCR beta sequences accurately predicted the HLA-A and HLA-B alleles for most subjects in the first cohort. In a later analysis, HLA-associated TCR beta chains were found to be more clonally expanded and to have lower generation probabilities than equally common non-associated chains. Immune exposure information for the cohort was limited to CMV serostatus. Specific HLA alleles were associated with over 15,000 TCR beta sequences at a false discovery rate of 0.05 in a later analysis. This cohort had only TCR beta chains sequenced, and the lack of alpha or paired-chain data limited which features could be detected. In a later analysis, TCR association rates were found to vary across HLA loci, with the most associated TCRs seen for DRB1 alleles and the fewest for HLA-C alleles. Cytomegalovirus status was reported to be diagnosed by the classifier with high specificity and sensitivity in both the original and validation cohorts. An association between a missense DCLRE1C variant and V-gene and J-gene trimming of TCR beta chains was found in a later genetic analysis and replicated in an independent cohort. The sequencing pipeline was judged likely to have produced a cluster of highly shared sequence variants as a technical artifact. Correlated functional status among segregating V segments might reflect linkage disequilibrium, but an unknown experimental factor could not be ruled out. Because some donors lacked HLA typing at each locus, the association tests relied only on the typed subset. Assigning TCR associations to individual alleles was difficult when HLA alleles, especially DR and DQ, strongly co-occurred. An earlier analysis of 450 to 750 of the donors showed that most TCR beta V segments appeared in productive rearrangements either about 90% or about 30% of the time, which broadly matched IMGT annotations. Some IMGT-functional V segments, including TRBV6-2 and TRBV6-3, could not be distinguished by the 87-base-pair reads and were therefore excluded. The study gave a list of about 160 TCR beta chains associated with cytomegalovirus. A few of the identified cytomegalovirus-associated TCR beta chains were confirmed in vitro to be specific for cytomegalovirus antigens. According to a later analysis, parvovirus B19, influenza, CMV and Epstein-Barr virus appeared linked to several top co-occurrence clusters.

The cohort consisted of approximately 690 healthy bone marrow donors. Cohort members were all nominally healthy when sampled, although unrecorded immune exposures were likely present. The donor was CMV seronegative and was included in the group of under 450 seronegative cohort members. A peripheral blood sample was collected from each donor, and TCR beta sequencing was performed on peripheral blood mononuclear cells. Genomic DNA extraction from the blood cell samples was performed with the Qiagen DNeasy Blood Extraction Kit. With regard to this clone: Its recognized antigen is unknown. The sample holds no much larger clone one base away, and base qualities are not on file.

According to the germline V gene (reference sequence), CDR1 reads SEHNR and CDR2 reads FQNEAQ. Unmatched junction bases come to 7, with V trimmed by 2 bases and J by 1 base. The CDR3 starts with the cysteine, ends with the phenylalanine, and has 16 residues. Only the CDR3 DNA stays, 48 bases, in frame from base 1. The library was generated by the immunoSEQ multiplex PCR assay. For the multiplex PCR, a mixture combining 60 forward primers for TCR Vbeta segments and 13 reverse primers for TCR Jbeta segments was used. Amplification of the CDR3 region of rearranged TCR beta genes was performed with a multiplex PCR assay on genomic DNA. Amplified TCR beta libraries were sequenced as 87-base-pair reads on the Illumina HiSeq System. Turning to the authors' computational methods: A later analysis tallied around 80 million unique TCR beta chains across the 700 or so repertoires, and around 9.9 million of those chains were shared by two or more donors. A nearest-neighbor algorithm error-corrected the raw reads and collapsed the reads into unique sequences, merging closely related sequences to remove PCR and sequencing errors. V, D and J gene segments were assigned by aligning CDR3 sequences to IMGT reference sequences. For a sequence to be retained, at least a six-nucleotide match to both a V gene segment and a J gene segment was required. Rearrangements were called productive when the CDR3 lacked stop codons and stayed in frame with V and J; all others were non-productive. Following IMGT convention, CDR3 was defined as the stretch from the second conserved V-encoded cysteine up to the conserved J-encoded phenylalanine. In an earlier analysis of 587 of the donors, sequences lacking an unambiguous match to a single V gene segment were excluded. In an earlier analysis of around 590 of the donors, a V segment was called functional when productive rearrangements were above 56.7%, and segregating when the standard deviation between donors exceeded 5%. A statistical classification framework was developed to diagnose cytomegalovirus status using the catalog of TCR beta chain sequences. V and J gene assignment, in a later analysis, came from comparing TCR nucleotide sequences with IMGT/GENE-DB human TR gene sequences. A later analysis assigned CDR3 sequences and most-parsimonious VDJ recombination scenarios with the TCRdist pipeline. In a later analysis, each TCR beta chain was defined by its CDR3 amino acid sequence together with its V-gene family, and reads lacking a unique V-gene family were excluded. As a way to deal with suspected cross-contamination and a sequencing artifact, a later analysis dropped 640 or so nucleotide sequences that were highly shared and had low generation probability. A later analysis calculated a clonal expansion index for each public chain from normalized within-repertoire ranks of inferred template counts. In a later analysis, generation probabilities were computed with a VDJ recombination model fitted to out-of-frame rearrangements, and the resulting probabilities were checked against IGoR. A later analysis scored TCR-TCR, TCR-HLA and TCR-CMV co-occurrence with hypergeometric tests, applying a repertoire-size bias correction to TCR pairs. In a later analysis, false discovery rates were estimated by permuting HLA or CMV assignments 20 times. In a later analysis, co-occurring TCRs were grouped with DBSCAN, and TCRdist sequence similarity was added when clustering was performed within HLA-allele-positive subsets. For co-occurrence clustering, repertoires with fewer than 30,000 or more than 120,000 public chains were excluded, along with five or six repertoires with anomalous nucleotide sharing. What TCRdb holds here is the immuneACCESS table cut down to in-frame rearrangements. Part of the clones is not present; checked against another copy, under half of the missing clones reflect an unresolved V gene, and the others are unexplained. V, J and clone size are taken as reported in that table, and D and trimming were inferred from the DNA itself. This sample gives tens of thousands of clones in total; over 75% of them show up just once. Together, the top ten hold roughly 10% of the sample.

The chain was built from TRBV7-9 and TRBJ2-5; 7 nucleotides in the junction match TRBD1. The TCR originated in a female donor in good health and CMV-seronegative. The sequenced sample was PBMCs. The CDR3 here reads CASSLRPGQPQETQYF. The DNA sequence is TGTGCCAGCAGCTTAAGACCGGGACAGCCCCAAGAGACCCAGTACTTC. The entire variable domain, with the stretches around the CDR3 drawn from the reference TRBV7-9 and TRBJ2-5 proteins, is DTGVSQNPRHKITKRGQNVTFRCDPISEHNRLYWYRQTLGQGPEFLTYFQNEAQLEKSRLLSDRFSAERPKGSFSTLEIQRTEQGDSAMYLCASSLRPGQPQETQYFGPGTRLLVL.